This T cell receptor beta chain was captured in a study of T-cell reconstitution after alpha-beta-depleted transplantation in children. This clonotype has only a few counts. Using unique molecular identifiers, the investigators prepared the TCRbeta library. TCRdb analysed the PCR reads with MiXCR anew, one entry per CDR3 protein. Of roughly 500,000 distinct CDR3 sequences listed, around 13% are singletons. V was shortened by 3 bases and J by 0 bases, with 13 bases between the two germline ends. In germline, CDR1 is DFQATT, CDR2 SNEGSKA (reference sequence). The CDR3 is made up of 15 amino acids. The V gene is TRBV20-1, the J gene TRBJ2-3, with TRBD1 as a possible D gene (5 bases). This material consisted of PBMCs from the stem cell graft donor, taken from the stem cell graft. The receptor's source is a human donor who donated a stem cell graft to a child with combined immunodeficiency. The CDR3 bases are TGCAGTGCTAGCCGCAGGGTCGCTAGCACAGATACGCAGTATTTT. Encoded protein: CSASRRVASTDTQYF.